Sequencing of this T cell receptor (beta chain) was carried out in a study of tumor and adjacent non-tumor tissue in lung cancer. Study overall: On average, productive TCRbeta reads reached 4 million to 5 million per sample. The study, taken as a whole, reports: Compared with tumor, normal lung showed significantly lower TCR diversity.

Three rounds of nested PCR, following a modified ARM-PCR protocol, produced the TCRbeta library. TCRdb redid the calling of the multiplex PCR reads with MiXCR, one entry per CDR3 protein. Here the sample spans 90,000 to 130,000 distinct CDR3 sequences, around 82% being singletons. A word on this clonotype: Its cognate antigen is unknown. A read error may explain this, as a much larger clone is one base away.

Germline loops: CDR1 DFQATT, CDR2 SNEGSKA (reference sequence). The CDR3 runs to 13 residues. RNA was extracted from bulk tissue without any cell sorting. Sequencing input: lung tumor tissue. This receptor was identified in a man aged 65-85 years with non-small cell lung cancer. The rearrangement joins TRBV20-1 to TRBJ1-4; a possible D gene is TRBD1 (6 bases). In DNA form, the CDR3 reads TGCAGTGCTAGAACAGGGATGCATGAAAAACTGTTATTT. The encoded protein is CSARTGMHEKLLF.